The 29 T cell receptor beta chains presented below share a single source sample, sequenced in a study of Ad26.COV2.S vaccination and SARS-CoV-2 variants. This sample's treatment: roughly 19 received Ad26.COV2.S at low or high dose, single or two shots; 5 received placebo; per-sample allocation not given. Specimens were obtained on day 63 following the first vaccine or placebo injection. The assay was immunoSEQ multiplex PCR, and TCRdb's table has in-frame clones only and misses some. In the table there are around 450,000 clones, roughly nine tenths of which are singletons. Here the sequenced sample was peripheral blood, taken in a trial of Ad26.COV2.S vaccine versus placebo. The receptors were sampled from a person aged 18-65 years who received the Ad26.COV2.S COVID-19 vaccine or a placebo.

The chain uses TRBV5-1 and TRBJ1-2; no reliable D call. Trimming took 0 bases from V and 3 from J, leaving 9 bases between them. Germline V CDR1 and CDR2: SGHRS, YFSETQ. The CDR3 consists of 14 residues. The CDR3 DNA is TGCGCCAGCAGCTTGGCCGGGCAGGACTATGGCTACACCTTC. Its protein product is CASSLAGQDYGYTF.

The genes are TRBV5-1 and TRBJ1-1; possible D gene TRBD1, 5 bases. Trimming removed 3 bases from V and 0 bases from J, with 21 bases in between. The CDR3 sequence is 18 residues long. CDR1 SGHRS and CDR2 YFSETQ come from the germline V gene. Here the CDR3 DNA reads TGCGCCAGCAGCTGGGGAAGAGGGGCCGGGGCTATGAACACTGAAGCTTTCTTT. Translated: CASSWGRGAGAMNTEAFF.

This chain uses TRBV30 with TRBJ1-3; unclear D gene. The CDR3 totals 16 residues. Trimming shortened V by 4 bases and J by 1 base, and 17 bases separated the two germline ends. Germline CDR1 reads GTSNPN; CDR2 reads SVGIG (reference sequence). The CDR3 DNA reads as TGTGCCTGGACCCCACCGGGCCTCATATCTGGAAACACCATATATTTT. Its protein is CAWTPPGLISGNTIYF. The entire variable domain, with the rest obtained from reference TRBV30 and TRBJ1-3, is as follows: SQTIHQWPATLVQPVGSPLSLECTVEGTSNPNLYWYRQAAGRGLQLLFYSVGIGQISSEVPQNLSASRPQDRQFILSSKKLLLSDSGFYLCAWTPPGLISGNTIYFGEGSWLTVV.

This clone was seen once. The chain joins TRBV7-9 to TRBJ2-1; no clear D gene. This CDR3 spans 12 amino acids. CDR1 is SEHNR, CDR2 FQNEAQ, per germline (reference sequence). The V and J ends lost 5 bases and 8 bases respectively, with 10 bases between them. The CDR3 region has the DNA TGTGCCAGCAGCCGCGTAACGGATGAGCAGTTCTTC. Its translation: CASSRVTDEQFF.

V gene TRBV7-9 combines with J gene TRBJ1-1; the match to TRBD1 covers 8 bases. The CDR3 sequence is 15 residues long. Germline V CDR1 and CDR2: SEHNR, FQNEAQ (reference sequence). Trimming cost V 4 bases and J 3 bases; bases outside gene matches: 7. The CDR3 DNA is TGTGCCAGCAGCTCCGAGACAGGGGTGGACACTGAAGCTTTCTTT. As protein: CASSSETGVDTEAFF.

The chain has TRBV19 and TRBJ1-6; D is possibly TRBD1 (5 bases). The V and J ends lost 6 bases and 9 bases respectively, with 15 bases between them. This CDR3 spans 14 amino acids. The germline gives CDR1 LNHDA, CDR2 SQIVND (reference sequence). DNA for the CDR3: TGTGCCAGTAGGGTGGGGACTGTGGTTTCACCCCTCCACTTT. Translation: CASRVGTVVSPLHF. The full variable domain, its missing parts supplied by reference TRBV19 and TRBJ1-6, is DGGITQSPKYLFRKEGQNVTLSCEQNLNHDAMYWYRQDPGQGLRLIYYSQIVNDFQKGDIAEGYSVSREKKESFPLTVTSAQKNPTAFYLCASRVGTVVSPLHFGNGTRLTVT.

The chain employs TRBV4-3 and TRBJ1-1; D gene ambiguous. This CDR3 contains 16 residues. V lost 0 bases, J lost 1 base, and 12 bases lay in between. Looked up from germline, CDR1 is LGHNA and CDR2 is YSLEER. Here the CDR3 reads CASSQDHLRSNTEAFF. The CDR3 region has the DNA TGCGCCAGCAGCCAAGATCATCTAAGGTCGAACACTGAAGCTTTCTTT.

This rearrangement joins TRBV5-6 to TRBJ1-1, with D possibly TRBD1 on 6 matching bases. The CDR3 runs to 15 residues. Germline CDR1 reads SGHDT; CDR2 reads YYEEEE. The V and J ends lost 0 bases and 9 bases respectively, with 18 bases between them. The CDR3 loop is CASSLGAAQGRKAFF. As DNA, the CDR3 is TGTGCCAGCAGCTTGGGCGCGGCCCAGGGGAGAAAAGCTTTCTTT.

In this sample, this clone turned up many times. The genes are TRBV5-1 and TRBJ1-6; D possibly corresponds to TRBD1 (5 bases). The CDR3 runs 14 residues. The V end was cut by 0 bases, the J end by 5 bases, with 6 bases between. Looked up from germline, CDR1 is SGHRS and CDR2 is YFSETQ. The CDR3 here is CASSLGQNNSPLHF. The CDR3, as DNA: TGCGCCAGCAGCTTGGGACAGAATAATTCACCCCTCCACTTT.

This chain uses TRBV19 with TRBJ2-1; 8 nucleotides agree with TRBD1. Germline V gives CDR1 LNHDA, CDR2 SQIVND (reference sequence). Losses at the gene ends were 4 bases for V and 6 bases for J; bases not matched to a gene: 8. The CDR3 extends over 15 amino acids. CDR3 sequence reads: CASSNPGGYSNEQFF. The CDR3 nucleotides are TGTGCCAGTAGTAATCCAGGGGGCTACAGCAATGAGCAGTTCTTC. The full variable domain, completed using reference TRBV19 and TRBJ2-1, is DGGITQSPKYLFRKEGQNVTLSCEQNLNHDAMYWYRQDPGQGLRLIYYSQIVNDFQKGDIAEGYSVSREKKESFPLTVTSAQKNPTAFYLCASSNPGGYSNEQFFGPGTRLTVL.

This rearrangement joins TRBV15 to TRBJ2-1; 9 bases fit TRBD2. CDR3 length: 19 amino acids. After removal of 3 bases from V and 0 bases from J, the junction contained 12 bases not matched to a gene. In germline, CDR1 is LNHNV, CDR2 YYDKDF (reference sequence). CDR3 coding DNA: TGTGCCACCAGCAGGACTAGGACTAGCGCCGTAAGCTCCTACAATGAGCAGTTCTTC. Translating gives CATSRTRTSAVSSYNEQFF.

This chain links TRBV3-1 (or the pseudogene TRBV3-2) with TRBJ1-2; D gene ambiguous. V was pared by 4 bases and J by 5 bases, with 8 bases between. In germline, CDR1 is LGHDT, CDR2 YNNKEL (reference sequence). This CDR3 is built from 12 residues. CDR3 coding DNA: TGTGCCAGCAGCCCAGCAAATTATGGCTACACCTTC. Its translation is CASSPANYGYTF.

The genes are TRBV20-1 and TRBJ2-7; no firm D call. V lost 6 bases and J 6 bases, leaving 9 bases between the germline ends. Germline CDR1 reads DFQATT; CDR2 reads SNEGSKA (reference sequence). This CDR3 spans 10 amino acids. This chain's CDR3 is CSASGPEQYF. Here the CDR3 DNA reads TGCAGTGCGAGTGGCCCCGAGCAGTACTTC.

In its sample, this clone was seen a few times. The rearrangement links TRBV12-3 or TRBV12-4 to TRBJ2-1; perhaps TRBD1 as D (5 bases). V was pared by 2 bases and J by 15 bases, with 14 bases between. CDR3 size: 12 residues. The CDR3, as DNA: TGTGCCAGCAGTTTACTATGGCAGGGTCTGTTCTTC. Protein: CASSLLWQGLFF.

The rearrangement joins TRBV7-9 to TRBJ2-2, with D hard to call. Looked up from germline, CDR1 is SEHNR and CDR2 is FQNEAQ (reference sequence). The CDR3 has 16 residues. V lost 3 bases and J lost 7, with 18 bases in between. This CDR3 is CASSFRPGFFIGELFF. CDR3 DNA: TGTGCCAGCAGCTTTCGACCGGGTTTCTTTATCGGGGAGCTGTTTTTT.

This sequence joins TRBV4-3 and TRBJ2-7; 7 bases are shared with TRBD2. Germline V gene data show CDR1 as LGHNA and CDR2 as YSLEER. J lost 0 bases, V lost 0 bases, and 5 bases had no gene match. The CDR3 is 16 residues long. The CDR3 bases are TGCGCCAGCAGCCAAGATCGTGCGGGGGACTCCTACGAGCAGTACTTC. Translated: CASSQDRAGDSYEQYF.

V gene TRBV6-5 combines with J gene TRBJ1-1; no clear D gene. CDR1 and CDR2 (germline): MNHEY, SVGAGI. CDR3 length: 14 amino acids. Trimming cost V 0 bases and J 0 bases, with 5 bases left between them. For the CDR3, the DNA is TGTGCCAGCAGTTACTCGAGTATGAACACTGAAGCTTTCTTT. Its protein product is CASSYSSMNTEAFF.

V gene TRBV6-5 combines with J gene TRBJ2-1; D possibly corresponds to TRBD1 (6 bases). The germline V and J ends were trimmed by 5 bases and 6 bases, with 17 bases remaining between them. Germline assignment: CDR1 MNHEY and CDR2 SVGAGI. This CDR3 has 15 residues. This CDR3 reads CASSQDRAPGNEQFF. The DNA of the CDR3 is TGTGCCAGCAGTCAGGACAGAGCCCCTGGCAATGAGCAGTTCTTC.

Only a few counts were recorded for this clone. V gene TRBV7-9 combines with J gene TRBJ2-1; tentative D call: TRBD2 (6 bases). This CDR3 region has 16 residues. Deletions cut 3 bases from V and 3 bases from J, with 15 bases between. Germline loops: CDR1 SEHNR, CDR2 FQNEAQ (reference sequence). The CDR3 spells CASSFLGGIDYNEQFF. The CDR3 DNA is TGTGCCAGCAGCTTCCTAGGAGGGATCGACTACAATGAGCAGTTCTTC.

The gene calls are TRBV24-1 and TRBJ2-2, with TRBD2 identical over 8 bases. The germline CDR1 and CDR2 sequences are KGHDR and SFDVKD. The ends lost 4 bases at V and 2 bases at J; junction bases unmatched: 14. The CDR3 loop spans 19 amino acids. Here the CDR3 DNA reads TGTGCCACCAGTGAGGTCAGGGGCCTGGGACTAGGTAACACCGGGGAGCTGTTTTTT. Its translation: CATSEVRGLGLGNTGELFF.

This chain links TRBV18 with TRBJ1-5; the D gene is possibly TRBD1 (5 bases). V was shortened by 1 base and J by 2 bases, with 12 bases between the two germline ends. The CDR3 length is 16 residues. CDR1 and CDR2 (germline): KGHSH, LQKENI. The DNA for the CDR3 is TGTGCCAGCTCACCACGCCAGGGAAATGGCAATCAGCCCCAGCATTTT. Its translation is CASSPRQGNGNQPQHF.

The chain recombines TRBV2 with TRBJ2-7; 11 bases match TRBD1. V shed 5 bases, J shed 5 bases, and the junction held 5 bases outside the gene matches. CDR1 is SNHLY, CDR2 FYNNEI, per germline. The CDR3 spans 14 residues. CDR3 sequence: CASSRDRGTNEQYF. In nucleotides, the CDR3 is TGTGCCAGCAGTAGGGACAGGGGGACAAACGAGCAGTACTTC. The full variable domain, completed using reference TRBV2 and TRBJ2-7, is EPEVTQTPSHQVTQMGQEVILRCVPISNHLYFYWYRQILGQKVEFLVSFYNNEISEKSEIFDDQFSVERPDGSNFTLKIRSTKLEDSAMYFCASSRDRGTNEQYFGPGTRLTVT.

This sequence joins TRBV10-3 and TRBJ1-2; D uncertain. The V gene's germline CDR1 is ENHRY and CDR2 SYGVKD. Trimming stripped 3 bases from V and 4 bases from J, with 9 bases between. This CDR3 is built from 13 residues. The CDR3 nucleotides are TGTGCCATCAGTGAAGGGTTTACCTATGGCTACACCTTC. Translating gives CAISEGFTYGYTF.

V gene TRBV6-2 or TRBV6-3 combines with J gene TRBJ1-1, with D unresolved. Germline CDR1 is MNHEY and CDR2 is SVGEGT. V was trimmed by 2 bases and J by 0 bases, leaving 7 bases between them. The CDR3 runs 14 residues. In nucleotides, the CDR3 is TGTGCCAGCAGTTACCAATGGGTGAACACTGAAGCTTTCTTT. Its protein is CASSYQWVNTEAFF.

CDR3 nucleotides: TGTGCCACCAGCTCCGGGGGCATTGGAAACACCATATATTTT. Translated, it gives CATSSGGIGNTIYF. This chain uses TRBV15 with TRBJ1-3; tentatively, D is TRBD1 (6 bases). Germline CDR1 LNHNV, CDR2 YYDKDF (reference sequence). The CDR3 is 14 residues long. The ends were cut back, 5 bases at V and 3 bases at J, with 11 bases in the middle.

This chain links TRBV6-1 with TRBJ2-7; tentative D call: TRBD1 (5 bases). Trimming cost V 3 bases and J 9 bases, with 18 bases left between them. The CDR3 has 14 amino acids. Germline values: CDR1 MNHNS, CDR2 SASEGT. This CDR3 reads CASSDLQGNTLQYF. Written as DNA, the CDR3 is TGTGCCAGCAGTGATTTGCAGGGTAACACACTGCAGTACTTC.

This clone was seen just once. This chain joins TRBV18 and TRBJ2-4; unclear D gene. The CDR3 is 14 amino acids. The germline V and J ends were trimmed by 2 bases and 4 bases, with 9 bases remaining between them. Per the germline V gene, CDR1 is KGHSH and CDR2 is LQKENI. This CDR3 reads CASSPDTVKNIQYF. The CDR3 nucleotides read TGTGCCAGCTCACCAGACACGGTTAAAAACATTCAGTACTTC.

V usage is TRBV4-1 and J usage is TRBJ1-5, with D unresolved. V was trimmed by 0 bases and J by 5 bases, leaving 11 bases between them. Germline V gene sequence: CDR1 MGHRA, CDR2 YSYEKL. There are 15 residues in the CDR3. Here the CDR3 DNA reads TGCGCCAGCAGCCAAGACGCAGGCCAGGATCAGCCCCAGCATTTT. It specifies CASSQDAGQDQPQHF.

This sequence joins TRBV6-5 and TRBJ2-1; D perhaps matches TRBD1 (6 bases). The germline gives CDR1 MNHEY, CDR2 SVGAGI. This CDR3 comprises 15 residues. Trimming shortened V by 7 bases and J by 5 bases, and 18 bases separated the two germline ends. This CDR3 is CASKGLDRTDNEQFF. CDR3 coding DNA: TGTGCCAGCAAGGGCCTTGACAGGACCGACAATGAGCAGTTCTTC.